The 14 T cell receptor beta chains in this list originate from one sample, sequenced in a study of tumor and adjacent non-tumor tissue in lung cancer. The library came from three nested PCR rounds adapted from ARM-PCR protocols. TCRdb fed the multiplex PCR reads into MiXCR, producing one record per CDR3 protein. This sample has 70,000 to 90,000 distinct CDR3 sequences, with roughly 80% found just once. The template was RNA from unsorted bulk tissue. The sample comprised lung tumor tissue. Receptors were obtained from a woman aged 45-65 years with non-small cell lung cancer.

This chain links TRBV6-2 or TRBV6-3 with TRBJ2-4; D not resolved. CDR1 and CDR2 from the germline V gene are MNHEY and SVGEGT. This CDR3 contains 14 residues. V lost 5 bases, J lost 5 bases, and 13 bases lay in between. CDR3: CASSLHELQNIQYF. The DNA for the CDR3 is TGTGCCAGCAGTCTCCACGAGCTGCAAAACATTCAGTACTTC.

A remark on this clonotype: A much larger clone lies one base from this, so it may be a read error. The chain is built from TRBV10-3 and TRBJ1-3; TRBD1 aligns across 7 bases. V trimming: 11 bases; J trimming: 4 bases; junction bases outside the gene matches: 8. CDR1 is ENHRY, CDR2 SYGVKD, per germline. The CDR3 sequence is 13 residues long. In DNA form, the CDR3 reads TGTGCCGGCTCGACAGGGAACGGAAACACCATATATTTT. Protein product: CAGSTGNGNTIYF.

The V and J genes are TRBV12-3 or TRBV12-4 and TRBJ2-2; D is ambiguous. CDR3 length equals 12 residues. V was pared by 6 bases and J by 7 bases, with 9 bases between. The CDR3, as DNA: TGTGCCAGCAGCCTCAAGATCGGGGAGCTGTTTTTT. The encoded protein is CASSLKIGELFF.

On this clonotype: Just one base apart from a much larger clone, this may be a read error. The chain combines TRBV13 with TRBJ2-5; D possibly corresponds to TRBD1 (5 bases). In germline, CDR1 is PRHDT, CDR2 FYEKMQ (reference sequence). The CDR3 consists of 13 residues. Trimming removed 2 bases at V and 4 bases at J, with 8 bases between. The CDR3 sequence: CASSLSRAETQYF. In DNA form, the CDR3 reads TGTGCCAGCAGCTTAAGCAGGGCAGAGACCCAGTACTTC. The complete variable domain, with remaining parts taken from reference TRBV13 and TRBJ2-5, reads AAGVIQSPRHLIKEKRETATLKCYPIPRHDTVYWYQQGPGQDPQFLISFYEKMQSDKGSIPDRFSAQQFSDYHSELNMSSLELGDSALYFCASSLSRAETQYFGPGTRLLVL.

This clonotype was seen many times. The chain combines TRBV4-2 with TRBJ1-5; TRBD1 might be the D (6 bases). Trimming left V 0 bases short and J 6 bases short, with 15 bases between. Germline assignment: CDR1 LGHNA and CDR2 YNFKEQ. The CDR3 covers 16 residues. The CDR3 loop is CASSQDLGGGGQPQHF. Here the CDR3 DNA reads TGTGCCAGCAGCCAAGATTTGGGCGGGGGCGGTCAGCCCCAGCATTTT.

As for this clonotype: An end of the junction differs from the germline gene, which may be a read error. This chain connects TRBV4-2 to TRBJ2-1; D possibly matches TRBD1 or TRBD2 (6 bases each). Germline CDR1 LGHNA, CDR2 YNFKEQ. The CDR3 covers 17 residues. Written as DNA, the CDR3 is TGTGCCAGCAACCAAGAGGGGGGTGGCGGGTCCTATAATGAGCAGTTCTTC. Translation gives CASNQEGGGGSYNEQFF.

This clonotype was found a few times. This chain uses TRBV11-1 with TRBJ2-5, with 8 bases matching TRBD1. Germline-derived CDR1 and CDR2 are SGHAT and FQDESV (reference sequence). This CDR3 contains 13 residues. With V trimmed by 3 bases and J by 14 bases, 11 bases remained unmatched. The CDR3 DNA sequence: TGTGCCAGCAGCTTCGGACAGGGTGAGACTCACTACTTC. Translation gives CASSFGQGETHYF.

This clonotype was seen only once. CDR3: CATSSRTGLEQYF. Written as DNA, the CDR3 is TGTGCCACCAGTAGCAGGACAGGGCTTGAGCAGTACTTC. The chain is built from TRBV24-1 and TRBJ2-7, with 8 nucleotides matching TRBD1. The germline V gene encodes CDR1 KGHDR and CDR2 SFDVKD. Trimming took 6 bases from V and 7 from J; bases not matched to a gene: 7. The CDR3 sequence is 13 residues long.

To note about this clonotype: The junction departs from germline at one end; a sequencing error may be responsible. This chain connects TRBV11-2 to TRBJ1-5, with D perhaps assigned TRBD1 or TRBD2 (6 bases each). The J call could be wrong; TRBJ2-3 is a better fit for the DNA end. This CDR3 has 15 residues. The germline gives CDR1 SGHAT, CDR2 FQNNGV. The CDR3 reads CTSSTEGVSNQPQYF. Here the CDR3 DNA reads TGTACCAGCAGCACGGAGGGGGTTAGCAATCAGCCCCAGTATTTT.

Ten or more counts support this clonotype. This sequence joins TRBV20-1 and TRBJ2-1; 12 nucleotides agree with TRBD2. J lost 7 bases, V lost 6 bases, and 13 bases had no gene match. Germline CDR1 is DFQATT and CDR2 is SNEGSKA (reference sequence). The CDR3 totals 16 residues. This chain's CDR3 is CSAALAGGHPGNEQFF. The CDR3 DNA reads TGCAGTGCCGCTCTAGCGGGAGGGCACCCGGGGAATGAGCAGTTCTTC.

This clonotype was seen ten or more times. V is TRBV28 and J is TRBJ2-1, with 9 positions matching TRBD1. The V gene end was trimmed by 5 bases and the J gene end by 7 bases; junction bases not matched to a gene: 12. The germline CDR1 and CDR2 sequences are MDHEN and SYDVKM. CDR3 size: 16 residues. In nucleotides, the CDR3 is TGTGCCAGCAGTCCCACCGACAGGGGGATAGTAAATGAGCAGTTCTTC. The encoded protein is CASSPTDRGIVNEQFF.

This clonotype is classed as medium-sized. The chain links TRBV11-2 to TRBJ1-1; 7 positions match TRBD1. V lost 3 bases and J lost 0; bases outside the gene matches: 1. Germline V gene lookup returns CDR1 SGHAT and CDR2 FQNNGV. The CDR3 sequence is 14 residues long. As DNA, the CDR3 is TGTGCCAGCAGCTTGACAGGGCTGAACACTGAAGCTTTCTTT. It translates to CASSLTGLNTEAFF.

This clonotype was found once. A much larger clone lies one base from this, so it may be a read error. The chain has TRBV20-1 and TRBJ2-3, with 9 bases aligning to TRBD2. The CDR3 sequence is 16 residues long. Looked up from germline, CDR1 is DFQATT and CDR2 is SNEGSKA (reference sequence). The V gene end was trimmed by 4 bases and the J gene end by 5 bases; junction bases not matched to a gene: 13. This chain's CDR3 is CSAISRLAETIDTQYF. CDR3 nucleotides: TGCAGTGCTATATCTAGACTAGCGGAGACGATAGATACGCAGTATTTT.

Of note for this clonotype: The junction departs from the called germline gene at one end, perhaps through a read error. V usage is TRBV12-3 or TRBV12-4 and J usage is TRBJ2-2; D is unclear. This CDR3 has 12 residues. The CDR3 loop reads CTSSYRSGELFF. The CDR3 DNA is TGTACCAGTAGTTATCGCTCCGGGGAGCTGTTTTTT.